These 20 T cell receptor beta chains were all obtained from the same sample, sequenced in a study of blood T cell repertoires in COVID-19. TCRdb's copy holds only in-frame clones and misses some; the assay was immunoSEQ multiplex PCR. The profile shows 15,000 to 20,000 clones, approximately 86% of them singletons. Sequenced: peripheral blood. These receptors originate from a human donor in a cohort sampled during active COVID-19.

This clone was seen a handful of times. This chain connects TRBV18 to TRBJ1-2; possibly TRBD1 for D (5 bases). Trimming stripped 4 bases from V and 2 bases from J, with 11 bases between. Germline V gene sequence: CDR1 KGHSH, CDR2 LQKENI. The length of the CDR3 is 14 residues. The CDR3: CASSHGHLNYGYTF. CDR3 sequence (DNA): TGTGCCAGCTCACATGGACACCTCAACTATGGCTACACCTTC.

The V and J genes are TRBV11-2 and TRBJ2-7; 10 bases match TRBD1. The germline V gene has CDR1 SGHAT and CDR2 FQNNGV. CDR3 size: 17 residues. The trim removed 5 bases at V and 7 bases at J, leaving 17 bases unmatched. CDR3 loop: CASSPLFTGTGAEEQYF. In nucleotides, the CDR3 is TGTGCCAGCAGCCCGTTATTTACCGGGACAGGGGCGGAGGAGCAGTACTTC.

The gene calls are TRBV9 and TRBJ2-7; 10 bases fit TRBD2. With 4 bases clipped from V and 2 bases from J, the junction kept 3 bases outside the gene matches. The CDR3 extends over 14 amino acids. Germline V gene data show CDR1 as SGDLS and CDR2 as YYNGEE. This CDR3 reads CASSKAGGPYEQYF. The CDR3 region has the DNA TGTGCCAGCAGCAAAGCGGGGGGGCCCTACGAGCAGTACTTC.

This chain links TRBV28 with TRBJ2-2; D unresolved. The CDR3 runs to 14 residues. The V end lost 10 bases, the J end lost 5 bases, and 17 bases lay between the germline ends. CDR1 is MDHEN and CDR2 is SYDVKM in the germline V gene. The CDR3 nucleotides read TGTGCCACCACTAAGTACAAGAGAACCGGGGAGCTGTTTTTT. Protein product: CATTKYKRTGELFF. Complete variable domain (other parts from reference TRBV28 and TRBJ2-2): DVKVTQSSRYLVKRTGEKVFLECVQDMDHENMFWYRQDPGLGLRLIYFSYDVKMKEKGDIPEGYSVSREKKERFSLILESASTNQTSMYLCATTKYKRTGELFFGEGSRLTVL.

The J gene is TRBJ2-7, the V gene TRBV10-3, with D tentatively TRBD2 (6 bases). Trimming cost V 6 bases and J 6 bases, with 9 bases left between them. The CDR3 is made up of 11 amino acids. CDR1 and CDR2 (germline): ENHRY, SYGVKD. As DNA, the CDR3 is TGTGCCATCAGGGAGGGCGGCGAGCAGTACTTC. It is translated as CAIREGGEQYF.

The chain recombines TRBV29-1 with TRBJ1-1; 7 bases align to TRBD1. Losses at the gene ends were 4 bases for V and 2 bases for J; bases not matched to a gene: 13. The CDR3 contains 16 residues. Germline CDR1 and CDR2: SQVTM and ANQGSEA. The CDR3 protein is CSVGSPGGFSNTEAFF. CDR3 coding DNA: TGCAGCGTTGGTAGCCCAGGGGGTTTTAGCAACACTGAAGCTTTCTTT.

This clone was detected only a few times. Additional DNA sequences in this sample encode the identical CDR3. V gene TRBV12-3 or TRBV12-4 combines with J gene TRBJ1-1; 8 positions agree with TRBD1. The CDR3 covers 12 residues. V was pared by 5 bases and J by 7 bases, with 3 bases of the junction left unmatched. CDR3 amino acids: CASSEGQDEAFF. The CDR3, as DNA: TGTGCCAGCAGTGAGGGACAGGATGAAGCTTTCTTT.

V usage is TRBV27 and J usage is TRBJ2-1; TRBD1 agrees at 9 bases. Germline V gene sequence: CDR1 MNHEY, CDR2 SMNVEV (reference sequence). The length of the CDR3 is 14 residues. J gave up 5 bases and V 6 bases, and 5 bases lay outside the gene matches. CDR3 sequence (DNA): TGTGCCAGCAGAAAGGGACAGGGTAACAATGAGCAGTTCTTC. It translates to CASRKGQGNNEQFF.

The chain combines TRBV10-3 with TRBJ2-7; D not resolved. The V end was cut by 4 bases, the J end by 3 bases, with 4 bases between. Germline-derived CDR1 and CDR2 are ENHRY and SYGVKD. The CDR3 contains 11 residues. The CDR3, as DNA: TGTGCCATCAGTGGCGACTACGAGCAGTACTTC. This translates into CAISGDYEQYF.

The chain combines TRBV6-5 with TRBJ2-7; 9 bases agree with TRBD1. The germline gives CDR1 MNHEY, CDR2 SVGAGI. V trimming: 6 bases; J trimming: 3 bases; junction bases outside the gene matches: 6. The CDR3 runs 14 residues. The DNA of the CDR3 is TGTGCCAGCAGGGGACAGGGTGGGAGCTACGAGCAGTACTTC. Translation: CASRGQGGSYEQYF.

The CDR3 region has the DNA TGTGCCATCTCCAATCCTGGGCTCTCCTACGAGCAGTACTTC. Its translation: CAISNPGLSYEQYF. The chain combines TRBV10-3 with TRBJ2-7; D gene ambiguous. This CDR3 is built from 14 residues. The germline CDR1 and CDR2 sequences are ENHRY and SYGVKD. Trimming removed 8 bases from V and 0 bases from J, with 14 bases in between.

This clone came up once. CDR3 bases: TGTGCCAGCAGCGAGCTTTGGGAGGTGACATCGAACACCGGGGAGCTGTTTTTT. It translates to CASSELWEVTSNTGELFF. This chain joins TRBV3-1 (or the pseudogene TRBV3-2) and TRBJ2-2; perhaps TRBD2 as D (6 bases). The V end lost 5 bases, the J end lost 0 bases, and 19 bases lay between the germline ends. The germline gives CDR1 LGHDT, CDR2 YNNKEL (reference sequence). This CDR3 has 18 residues.

The V gene is TRBV15, the J gene TRBJ2-2; D is undetermined. The CDR3 is 14 amino acids. Between the trimmed V and J ends, which lost 5 bases and 0 bases, there was a span of 7 bases. Germline lookup yields CDR1 LNHNV and CDR2 YYDKDF (reference sequence). CDR3 DNA: TGTGCCACCAGCCGCAACTCGAACACCGGGGAGCTGTTTTTT. Encoded protein: CATSRNSNTGELFF.

The rearrangement joins TRBV6-5 to TRBJ1-2; TRBD1 might be the D (6 bases). Germline values: CDR1 MNHEY, CDR2 SVGAGI. The V and J ends lost 6 bases and 7 bases respectively, with 18 bases between them. This CDR3 region has 14 residues. CDR3 region: CASSRGFIYSGYTF. DNA of the CDR3: TGTGCCAGCAGCAGGGGATTCATCTATAGTGGCTACACCTTC.

The chain couples TRBV27 to TRBJ2-3, with D possibly being TRBD1 (5 bases). This CDR3 has 14 residues. The germline CDR1 and CDR2 sequences are MNHEY and SMNVEV (reference sequence). Trimming took off 6 bases at V and 5 bases at J, with 15 bases between the two ends. CDR3 loop: CASSQSGPLDTQYF. The CDR3 DNA reads TGTGCCAGCAGCCAATCAGGGCCCCTAGATACGCAGTATTTT.

V and J are TRBV19 and TRBJ1-6; D remains ambiguous. This CDR3 region has 14 residues. Trimming pared 8 bases from V and 7 bases from J, leaving 15 bases between. Germline V CDR1 and CDR2: LNHDA, SQIVND (reference sequence). The CDR3 spells CASREPGLNSPLHF. For the CDR3, the DNA is TGTGCCAGTCGGGAGCCGGGCCTGAATTCACCCCTCCACTTT.

The rearrangement links TRBV11-1 to TRBJ1-1, with D perhaps TRBD1 (5 bases). V was cut by 4 bases and J by 4 bases, with 13 bases left in between. This CDR3 contains 14 residues. The V gene's germline CDR1 is SGHAT and CDR2 FQDESV (reference sequence). CDR3 loop: CASSYWGETTEAFF. In DNA form, the CDR3 reads TGTGCCAGCAGCTACTGGGGGGAGACCACTGAAGCTTTCTTT.

V and J are TRBV9 and TRBJ2-7; TRBD2 agrees at 8 bases. Germline-derived CDR1 and CDR2 are SGDLS and YYNGEE. The CDR3 extends over 15 amino acids. V lost 0 bases and J lost 6; bases outside the gene matches: 8. As DNA, the CDR3 is TGTGCCAGCAGCGTAGAGGTCGGGGGGGCTTTCGAGCAGTACTTC. Translating gives CASSVEVGGAFEQYF.

V is TRBV6-5 and J is TRBJ1-3, with D possibly matching TRBD1 (5 bases). The ends were cut back, 7 bases at V and 1 base at J, with 14 bases in the middle. CDR1 is MNHEY and CDR2 is SVGAGI in the germline V gene. This CDR3 is built from 15 residues. CDR3 in DNA: TGTGCCAGCACCTTCCGACAGCTGTCTGGAAACACCATATATTTT. This sequence encodes CASTFRQLSGNTIYF.

The V and J genes are TRBV28 and TRBJ2-1, with a tentative D call TRBD1 (6 bases). CDR1 MDHEN and CDR2 SYDVKM come from the germline V gene. The CDR3 is made up of 15 amino acids. Trimming removed 8 bases from V and 4 bases from J, with 18 bases in between. The CDR3: CASAETGSDYNEQFF. The CDR3 DNA reads as TGTGCCAGCGCCGAAACAGGGTCCGATTACAATGAGCAGTTCTTC.